This T cell receptor (beta chain) was found in a study of beta chain features in type 1 diabetes. Broader study findings: PCR may have favored shorter templates equally in patients and controls. Among patients, naive, central memory and Treg TCRB repertoires appeared more similar than among healthy donors. People with Type 1 diabetes carried modestly yet significantly shorter TCRB CDR3s in all four CD4+ subsets.

The whole isolated RNA underwent reverse transcription, so sequencing captured expressed TCRB transcripts. Profiled with immunoSEQ multiplex PCR; TCRdb holds only in-frame clones, not every one. The table has fewer than 450,000 clones, approximately 12% seen once. A remark on this clone: Its target is not known.

CDR1 and CDR2 (germline): LGHNA, YNFKEQ. The V and J ends lost 1 base and 0 bases respectively, with 13 bases between them. This CDR3 region has 16 residues. The chain employs TRBV4-2 and TRBJ2-7; D is perhaps TRBD2 (5 bases). This receptor was taken from a woman aged 18-35 years with type 1 diabetes. Sequencing was carried out using naive CD4+ T cells from blood. CDR3 sequence: CASSQGAAESSYEQYF. Here the CDR3 DNA reads TGTGCCAGCAGCCAAGGAGCGGCAGAGAGCTCCTACGAGCAGTACTTC.